The 23 T cell receptor beta chains listed next were all sequenced from one sample in a study of response to subunit inactivated influenza vaccine. TCRdb passed the RT-PCR reads through MiXCR, listing each CDR3 protein once. The data hold roughly 700,000 distinct CDR3 sequences, with 15% to 18% observed a single time. Here the sequenced sample was PBMCs from blood, taken 11 to 12 days after vaccination. These receptor sequences come from a man aged 45-60 years who received an inactivated influenza vaccine.

There are a few counts of this clonotype. This rearrangement joins TRBV5-6 to TRBJ2-7; 10 nucleotides match TRBD2. The CDR3 runs 14 residues. With 1 base clipped from V and 6 bases from J, the junction kept 4 bases outside the gene matches. The germline V gene has CDR1 SGHDT and CDR2 YYEEEE. The chain's CDR3 is CASSLLAGVGEQYF. In nucleotides, the CDR3 is TGTGCCAGCAGCTTGCTAGCGGGAGTAGGCGAGCAGTACTTC.

This clonotype came up a few times. This chain connects TRBV6-5 to TRBJ2-7; D is possibly TRBD1 or TRBD2 (5 bases each). Germline CDR1 MNHEY, CDR2 SVGAGI. The CDR3 runs 14 residues. V lost 0 bases and J lost 7, with 13 bases in between. The CDR3 sequence: CASSYSEDIGEQYF. DNA of the CDR3: TGTGCCAGCAGTTACTCGGAGGACATAGGAGAGCAGTACTTC.

This clonotype was counted only a few times. This chain links TRBV20-1 with TRBJ2-7, with D perhaps matching TRBD2 (5 bases). Trimming cost V 0 bases and J 2 bases, with 11 bases left between them. Germline V gene data show CDR1 as DFQATT and CDR2 as SNEGSKA (reference sequence). This CDR3 comprises 14 residues. Written as DNA, the CDR3 is TGCAGTGCTAGAGATCGGGAAGGCCCCTACGAGCAGTACTTC. Translating gives CSARDREGPYEQYF.

Worth noting for this clonotype: A read error is possible here, since a much larger clone lies one base away. The rearrangement uses TRBV20-1 and TRBJ2-1; no reliable D call. The ends were cut back, 1 base at V and 6 bases at J, with 1 base in the middle. The CDR3 sequence is 10 residues long. The germline V gene has CDR1 DFQATT and CDR2 SNEGSKA (reference sequence). The CDR3 DNA reads TGCAGTGCTAGAGCCAATGAGCAGTTCTTC. Protein product: CSARANEQFF.

The table lists this clonotype with many counts. The chain couples TRBV4-1 to TRBJ2-4, with 7 positions matching TRBD1. Germline CDR1 is MGHRA and CDR2 is YSYEKL. The V gene end was trimmed by 3 bases and the J gene end by 7 bases; junction bases not matched to a gene: 12. CDR3 length: 16 residues. In DNA form, the CDR3 reads TGCGCCAGCAGCCACCTGGCCGGGACAGTGAGGAACATTCAGTACTTC. Amino acid sequence: CASSHLAGTVRNIQYF.

This clonotype was seen a few times. This chain connects TRBV12-3 or TRBV12-4 to TRBJ1-3, with D maybe TRBD1 (5 bases). The V and J ends lost 6 bases and 1 base respectively, with 10 bases between them. This CDR3 contains 14 residues. In DNA form, the CDR3 reads TGTGCCAGCAGATTGGACACTTCTGGAAACACCATATATTTT. It yields the protein CASRLDTSGNTIYF.

Many counts were recorded for this clonotype. The rearrangement joins TRBV20-1 to TRBJ1-6; 8 positions agree with TRBD1. CDR3 length equals 14 residues. The junction had 5 bases not matched to a gene; V was cut back by 0 bases and J by 10 bases. Germline-derived CDR1 and CDR2 are DFQATT and SNEGSKA (reference sequence). The CDR3 DNA sequence: TGCAGTGCTAGAGATACCACAGGGGGATCACCCCTCCACTTT. Protein: CSARDTTGGSPLHF.

This clonotype was detected ten times or more. This chain uses TRBV12-3 or TRBV12-4 with TRBJ2-5; TRBD1 is a possible D gene (5 bases). With 6 bases removed from V and 5 bases from J, the gap between germline ends came to 22 bases. CDR3 length equals 16 residues. The CDR3 DNA sequence: TGTGCCAGCAGCCCCCCGAGAAGGGGCCAGGTGGAGACCCAGTACTTC. Its translation: CASSPPRRGQVETQYF.

About this clonotype: At one of its ends the junction is not consistent with the germline gene, which may arise from a read error. The V gene is TRBV6-4, the J gene TRBJ2-2; unclear D gene. Germline V gene lookup returns CDR1 MRHNA and CDR2 SNTAGT. The CDR3 is 14 amino acids. The CDR3 DNA follows: TGTGCCACCAGTCGCAGCTCGAACACCGGGGAGCTGTTTTTT. It codes for CATSRSSNTGELFF.

This clonotype was recorded a few times. The V and J genes are TRBV28 and TRBJ2-1; possibly TRBD2 for D (5 bases). CDR1 is MDHEN, CDR2 SYDVKM, per germline. The V gene lost 7 bases and the J gene lost 6 bases, with 10 bases spanning the gap. The CDR3 covers 12 residues. CDR3 in DNA: TGTGCCAGCAAGGTGCGGGCCAATGAGCAGTTCTTC. Translated: CASKVRANEQFF.

This clonotype was observed a few times. The V and J genes are TRBV11-2 and TRBJ2-3; a possible D gene is TRBD1 (6 bases). This CDR3 is 13 amino acids long. Per germline, CDR1 SGHAT and CDR2 FQNNGV. The V and J ends lost 6 bases and 0 bases respectively, with 7 bases between them. The CDR3 DNA sequence: TGTGCCAGCAGGGGGGCTAGCACAGATACGCAGTATTTT. Its translation is CASRGASTDTQYF.

This clonotype was counted between two and nine times. V gene TRBV12-3 or TRBV12-4 combines with J gene TRBJ2-1; 8 nucleotides match TRBD2. The CDR3 has 15 residues. V lost 8 bases to trimming and J lost 4 bases; unmatched junction nucleotides: 10. In DNA, the CDR3 is TGTGCCAGCGCCCGGGGTAGCGGGGATTACAATGAGCAGTTCTTC. Its protein is CASARGSGDYNEQFF.

In its sample, this clonotype was seen many times. V is TRBV4-2 and J is TRBJ2-7, with 7 positions matching TRBD1. The CDR3 is 15 amino acids. Germline values: CDR1 LGHNA, CDR2 YNFKEQ. V gave up 3 bases and J gave up 0 bases; unmatched junction bases: 5. CDR3 amino acids: CASSHEQGSSYEQYF. In DNA form, the CDR3 reads TGTGCCAGCAGCCACGAACAGGGGAGCTCCTACGAGCAGTACTTC.

The chain combines TRBV6-1 with TRBJ1-6; D not resolved. Germline loops: CDR1 MNHNS, CDR2 SASEGT. The CDR3 runs to 15 residues. V was pared by 5 bases and J by 7 bases, with 15 bases between. Here the CDR3 reads CASSPYSMGNSPLHF. The DNA of the CDR3 is TGTGCCAGCAGTCCCTACAGCATGGGCAATTCACCCCTCCACTTT.

This clonotype was seen a few times. The chain combines TRBV4-2 with TRBJ2-7; 7 nucleotides align to TRBD2. The CDR3 contains 15 residues. V lost 2 bases to trimming and J lost 2 bases; unmatched junction nucleotides: 6. The germline gives CDR1 LGHNA, CDR2 YNFKEQ. The CDR3 DNA reads TGTGCCAGCAGCCAACAGCGGGAAAGCCCCTACGAGCAGTACTTC. It yields the protein CASSQQRESPYEQYF.

This clonotype was seen only a few times. The chain uses TRBV29-1 and TRBJ2-7; 7 bases are a match to TRBD2. V trimming: 6 bases; J trimming: 2 bases; junction bases outside the gene matches: 1. The CDR3 is 11 residues long. Germline loops: CDR1 SQVTM, CDR2 ANQGSEA. CDR3 loop: CSVSGTYEQYF. CDR3 nucleotide sequence: TGCAGCGTCAGCGGGACCTACGAGCAGTACTTC.

The chain combines TRBV6-5 with TRBJ2-6; D is uncertain. Looked up from germline, CDR1 is MNHEY and CDR2 is SVGAGI. CDR3 length equals 16 residues. With 1 base removed from V and 0 bases from J, the gap between germline ends came to 7 bases. This CDR3 is CASSYLLDSGANVLTF. The CDR3 DNA is TGTGCCAGCAGTTACTTGCTTGACTCTGGGGCCAACGTCCTGACTTTC.

This clonotype was seen a handful of times. V gene TRBV3-1 combines with J gene TRBJ2-1; TRBD1 is a possible D gene (5 bases). Germline loops: CDR1 LGHDT, CDR2 YNNKEL (reference sequence). The CDR3 has 15 residues. Trimming pared 4 bases from V and 0 bases from J, leaving 10 bases between. In DNA, the CDR3 is TGTGCCAGCAGCCCTGACAGTAGCTCCTACAATGAGCAGTTCTTC. The encoded protein is CASSPDSSSYNEQFF.

The table lists this clonotype with a few counts. The rearrangement links TRBV6-1 to TRBJ1-2, with a weak D call TRBD1 (6 bases). The length of the CDR3 is 13 residues. The V end was cut by 7 bases, the J end by 7 bases, with 16 bases between. Per germline, CDR1 MNHNS and CDR2 SASEGT. The CDR3 is CASMGGRSFGYTF. Here the CDR3 DNA reads TGTGCCAGCATGGGGGGGCGAAGTTTTGGCTACACCTTC.

This clonotype was counted between two and nine times. V gene TRBV5-1 combines with J gene TRBJ1-2; no firm D call. The germline V and J ends were trimmed by 2 bases and 10 bases, with 18 bases remaining between them. The CDR3 has 14 amino acids. Germline values: CDR1 SGHRS, CDR2 YFSETQ. The CDR3 spells CASSLEWSSKVYTF. The CDR3 DNA sequence: TGCGCCAGCAGCTTAGAATGGAGTTCCAAGGTCTACACCTTC. Full variable domain (outside the CDR3, taken from reference TRBV5-1 and TRBJ1-2): KAGVTQTPRYLIKTRGQQVTLSCSPISGHRSVSWYQQTPGQGLQFLFEYFSETQRNKGNFPGRFSGRQFSNSRSEMNVSTLELGDSALYLCASSLEWSSKVYTFGSGTRLTVV.

The chain employs TRBV7-9 and TRBJ2-7; D may be TRBD1 (6 bases). CDR3 length: 12 amino acids. The germline gives CDR1 SEHNR, CDR2 FQNEAQ (reference sequence). V lost 8 bases and J 5 bases, leaving 13 bases between the germline ends. The CDR3 loop is CASGVSGDEQYF. The CDR3 region has the DNA TGTGCCAGCGGAGTTTCAGGGGACGAGCAGTACTTC. Filled out from reference TRBV7-9 and TRBJ2-7, the complete variable domain reads DTGVSQNPRHKITKRGQNVTFRCDPISEHNRLYWYRQTLGQGPEFLTYFQNEAQLEKSRLLSDRFSAERPKGSFSTLEIQRTEQGDSAMYLCASGVSGDEQYFGPGTRLTVT.

The V call is TRBV29-1, the J call TRBJ2-5, with 8 bases identical to TRBD1. V was clipped by 3 bases and J by 5 bases; unmatched bases: 8. Germline values: CDR1 SQVTM, CDR2 ANQGSEA. The length of the CDR3 is 14 residues. In DNA, the CDR3 is TGCAGCGTTGATAGGGCAGGGGGCTCGGAGACCCAGTACTTC. Translating it yields CSVDRAGGSETQYF.

This clonotype was picked up a small number of times. This chain connects TRBV15 to TRBJ2-7; no firm D call. V lost 5 bases and J 3 bases, leaving 11 bases between the germline ends. CDR1 is LNHNV and CDR2 is YYDKDF in the germline V gene (reference sequence). The CDR3 is 13 amino acids. This chain's CDR3 is CATSPDPDYEQYF. The CDR3, as DNA: TGTGCCACCAGCCCTGACCCGGACTACGAGCAGTACTTC.